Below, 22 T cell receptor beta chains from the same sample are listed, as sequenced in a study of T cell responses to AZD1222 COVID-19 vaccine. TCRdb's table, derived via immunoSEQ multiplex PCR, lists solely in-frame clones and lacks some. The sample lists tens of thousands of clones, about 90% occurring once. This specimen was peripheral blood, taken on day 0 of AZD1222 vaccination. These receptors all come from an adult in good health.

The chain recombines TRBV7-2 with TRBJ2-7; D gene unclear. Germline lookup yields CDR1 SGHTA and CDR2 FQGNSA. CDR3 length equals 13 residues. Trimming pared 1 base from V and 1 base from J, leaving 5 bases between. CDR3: CASSLGRSYEQYF. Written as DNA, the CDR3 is TGTGCCAGCAGCTTAGGTAGATCCTACGAGCAGTACTTC.

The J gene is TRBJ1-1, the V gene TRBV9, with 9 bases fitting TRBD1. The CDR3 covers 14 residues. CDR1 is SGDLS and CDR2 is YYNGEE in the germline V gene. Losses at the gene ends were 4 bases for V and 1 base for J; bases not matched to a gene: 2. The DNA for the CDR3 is TGTGCCAGCAGCCCACAGGGGGCGAACACTGAAGCTTTCTTT. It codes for CASSPQGANTEAFF.

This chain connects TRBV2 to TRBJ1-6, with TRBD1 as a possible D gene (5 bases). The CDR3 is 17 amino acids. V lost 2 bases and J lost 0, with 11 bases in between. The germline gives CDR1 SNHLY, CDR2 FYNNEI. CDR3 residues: CASSEWEGSSYNSPLHF. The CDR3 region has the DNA TGTGCCAGCAGTGAATGGGAGGGGAGCTCCTATAATTCACCCCTCCACTTT.

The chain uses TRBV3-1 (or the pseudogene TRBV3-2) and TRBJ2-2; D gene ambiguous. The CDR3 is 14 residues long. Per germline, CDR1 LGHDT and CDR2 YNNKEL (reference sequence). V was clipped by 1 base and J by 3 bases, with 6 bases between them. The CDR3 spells CASSQVRHTGELFF. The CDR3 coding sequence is TGTGCCAGCAGCCAAGTTCGCCACACCGGGGAGCTGTTTTTT.

CDR3 protein: CALASGSTDTQYF. The CDR3 region has the DNA TGTGCCCTCGCCTCGGGGAGCACAGATACGCAGTATTTT. The chain joins TRBV18 to TRBJ2-3; TRBD2 might be the D (5 bases). The CDR3 is made up of 13 amino acids. Germline assignment: CDR1 KGHSH and CDR2 LQKENI. The V end lost 11 bases, the J end lost 0 bases, and 12 bases lay between the germline ends.

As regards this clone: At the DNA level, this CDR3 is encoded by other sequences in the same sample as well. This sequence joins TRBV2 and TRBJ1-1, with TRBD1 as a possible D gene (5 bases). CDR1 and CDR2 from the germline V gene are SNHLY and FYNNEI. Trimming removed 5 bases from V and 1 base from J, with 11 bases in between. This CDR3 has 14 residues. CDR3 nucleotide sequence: TGTGCCAGCAGTTTGGGACTTTCGAACACTGAAGCTTTCTTT. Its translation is CASSLGLSNTEAFF.

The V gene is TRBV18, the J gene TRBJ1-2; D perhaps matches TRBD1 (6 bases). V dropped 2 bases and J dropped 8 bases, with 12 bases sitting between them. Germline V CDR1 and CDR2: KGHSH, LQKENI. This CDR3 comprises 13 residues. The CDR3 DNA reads TGTGCCAGCTCACCAGGGACACAGGGCGGCTACACCTTC. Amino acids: CASSPGTQGGYTF.

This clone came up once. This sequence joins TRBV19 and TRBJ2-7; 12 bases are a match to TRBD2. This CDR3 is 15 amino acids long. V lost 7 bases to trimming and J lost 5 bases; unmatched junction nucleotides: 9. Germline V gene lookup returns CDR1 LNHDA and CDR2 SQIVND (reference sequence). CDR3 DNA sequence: TGTGCCAGTACCCTAACTAGCGGGGGGATGAACGAGCAGTACTTC. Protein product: CASTLTSGGMNEQYF. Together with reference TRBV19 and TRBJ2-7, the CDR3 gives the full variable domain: DGGITQSPKYLFRKEGQNVTLSCEQNLNHDAMYWYRQDPGQGLRLIYYSQIVNDFQKGDIAEGYSVSREKKESFPLTVTSAQKNPTAFYLCASTLTSGGMNEQYFGPGTRLTVT.

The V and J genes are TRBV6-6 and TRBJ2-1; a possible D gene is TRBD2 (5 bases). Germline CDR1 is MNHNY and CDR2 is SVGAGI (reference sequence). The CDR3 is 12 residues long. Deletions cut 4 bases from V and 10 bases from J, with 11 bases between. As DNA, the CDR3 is TGTGCCAGCAGTTTTCGAGGGCCCGAGCAGTTCTTC. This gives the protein CASSFRGPEQFF.

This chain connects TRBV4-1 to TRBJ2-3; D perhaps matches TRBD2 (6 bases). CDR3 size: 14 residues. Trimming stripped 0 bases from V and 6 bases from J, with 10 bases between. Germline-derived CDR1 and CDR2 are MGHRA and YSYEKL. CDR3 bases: TGCGCCAGCAGCCAAGAGGGACTCAAGGATACGCAGTATTTT. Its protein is CASSQEGLKDTQYF.

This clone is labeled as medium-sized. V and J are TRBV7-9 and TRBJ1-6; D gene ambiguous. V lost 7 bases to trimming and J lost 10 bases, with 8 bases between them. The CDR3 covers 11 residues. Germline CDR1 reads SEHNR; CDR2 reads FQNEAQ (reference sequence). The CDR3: CASMGNSPLHF. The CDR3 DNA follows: TGTGCCAGCATGGGGAACTCACCCCTCCACTTT.

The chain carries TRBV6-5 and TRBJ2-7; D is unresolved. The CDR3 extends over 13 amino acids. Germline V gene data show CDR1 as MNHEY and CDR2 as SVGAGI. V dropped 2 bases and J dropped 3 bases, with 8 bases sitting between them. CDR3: CASSYGRNYEQYF. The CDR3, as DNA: TGTGCCAGCAGTTACGGGCGGAACTACGAGCAGTACTTC.

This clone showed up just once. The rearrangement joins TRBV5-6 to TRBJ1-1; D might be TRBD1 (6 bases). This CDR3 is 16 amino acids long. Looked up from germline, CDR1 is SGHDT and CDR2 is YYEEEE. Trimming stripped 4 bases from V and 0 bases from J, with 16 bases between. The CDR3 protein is CASSPPSGHMNTEAFF. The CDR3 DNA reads TGTGCCAGCAGCCCGCCATCGGGACACATGAACACTGAAGCTTTCTTT.

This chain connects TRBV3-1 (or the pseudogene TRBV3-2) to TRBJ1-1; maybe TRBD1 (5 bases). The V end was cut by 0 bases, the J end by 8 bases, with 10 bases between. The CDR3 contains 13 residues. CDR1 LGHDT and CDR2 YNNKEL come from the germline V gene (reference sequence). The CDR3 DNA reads TGTGCCAGCAGCCAAGAGGGAGGGGCGGAAGCTTTCTTT. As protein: CASSQEGGAEAFF.

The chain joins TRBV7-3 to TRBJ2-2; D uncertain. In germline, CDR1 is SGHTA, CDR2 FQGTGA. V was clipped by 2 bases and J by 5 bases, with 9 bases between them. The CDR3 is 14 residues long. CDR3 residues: CASSLQYRTGELFF. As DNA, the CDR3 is TGTGCCAGCAGCTTACAATACAGAACCGGGGAGCTGTTTTTT.

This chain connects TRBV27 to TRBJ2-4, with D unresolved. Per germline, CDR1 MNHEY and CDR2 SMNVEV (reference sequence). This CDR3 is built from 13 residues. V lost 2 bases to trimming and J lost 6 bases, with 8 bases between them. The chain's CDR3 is CASSLGWGNIQYF. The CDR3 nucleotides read TGTGCCAGCAGTTTAGGCTGGGGAAACATTCAGTACTTC.

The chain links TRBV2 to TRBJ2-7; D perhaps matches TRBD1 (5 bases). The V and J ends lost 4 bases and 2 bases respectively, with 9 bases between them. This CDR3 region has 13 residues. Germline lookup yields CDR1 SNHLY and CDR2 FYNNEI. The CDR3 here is CASSAQGTYEQYF. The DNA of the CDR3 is TGTGCCAGCAGTGCTCAGGGTACCTACGAGCAGTACTTC.

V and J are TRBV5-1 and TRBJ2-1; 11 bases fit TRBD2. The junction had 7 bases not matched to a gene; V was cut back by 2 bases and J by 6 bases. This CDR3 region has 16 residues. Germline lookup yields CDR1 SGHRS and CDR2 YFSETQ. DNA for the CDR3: TGCGCCAGCAGCTTCAATAGCGGGGGGGCCGTCAATGAGCAGTTCTTC. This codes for CASSFNSGGAVNEQFF.

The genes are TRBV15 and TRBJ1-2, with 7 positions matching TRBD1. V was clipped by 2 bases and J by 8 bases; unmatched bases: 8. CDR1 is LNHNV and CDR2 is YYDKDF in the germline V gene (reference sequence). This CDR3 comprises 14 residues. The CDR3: CATSRLRGQEGYTF. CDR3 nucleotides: TGTGCCACCAGCAGATTAAGGGGGCAGGAAGGCTACACCTTC.

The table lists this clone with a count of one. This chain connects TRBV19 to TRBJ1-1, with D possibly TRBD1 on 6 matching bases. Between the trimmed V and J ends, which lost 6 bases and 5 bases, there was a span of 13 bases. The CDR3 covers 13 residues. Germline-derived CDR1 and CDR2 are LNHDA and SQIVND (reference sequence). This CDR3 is CASRPAQGTEAFF. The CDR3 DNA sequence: TGTGCCAGTAGGCCCGCCCAGGGGACTGAAGCTTTCTTT.

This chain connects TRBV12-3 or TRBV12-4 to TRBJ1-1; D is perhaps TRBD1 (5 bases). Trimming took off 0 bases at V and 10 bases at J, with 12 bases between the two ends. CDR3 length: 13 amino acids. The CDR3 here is CASSLAGTAIAFF. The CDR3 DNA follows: TGTGCCAGCAGTTTAGCGGGGACCGCAATAGCTTTCTTT.

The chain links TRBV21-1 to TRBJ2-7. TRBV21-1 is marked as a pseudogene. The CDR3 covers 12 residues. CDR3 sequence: CASSKGSYEQYF. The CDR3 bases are TGTGCCAGCAGCAAAGGTTCCTACGAGCAGTACTTC.